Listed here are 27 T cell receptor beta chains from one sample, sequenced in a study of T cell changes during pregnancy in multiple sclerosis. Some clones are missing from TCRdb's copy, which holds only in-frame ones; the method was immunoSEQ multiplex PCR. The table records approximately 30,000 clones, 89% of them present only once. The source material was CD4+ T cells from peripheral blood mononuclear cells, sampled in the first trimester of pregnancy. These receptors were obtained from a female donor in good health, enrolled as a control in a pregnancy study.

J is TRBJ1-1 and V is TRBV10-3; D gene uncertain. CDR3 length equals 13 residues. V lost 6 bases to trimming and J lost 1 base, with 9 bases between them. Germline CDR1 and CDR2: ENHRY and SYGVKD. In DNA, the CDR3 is TGTGCCATCAGGGCAGGCGCGAACACTGAAGCTTTCTTT. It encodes CAIRAGANTEAFF.

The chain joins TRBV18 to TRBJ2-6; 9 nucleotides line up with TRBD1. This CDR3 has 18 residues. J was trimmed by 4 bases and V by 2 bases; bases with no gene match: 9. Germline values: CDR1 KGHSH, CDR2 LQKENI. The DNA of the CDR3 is TGTGCCAGCTCACCAAGACAACAGGGGGCGACCGGGGCCAACGTCCTGACTTTC. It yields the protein CASSPRQQGATGANVLTF.

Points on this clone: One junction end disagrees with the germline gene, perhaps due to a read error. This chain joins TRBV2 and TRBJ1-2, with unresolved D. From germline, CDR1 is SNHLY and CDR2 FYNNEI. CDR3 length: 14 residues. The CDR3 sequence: CAGSEAGGGWGYTF. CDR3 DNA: TGTGCCGGCAGTGAAGCGGGTGGCGGATGGGGCTACACCTTC. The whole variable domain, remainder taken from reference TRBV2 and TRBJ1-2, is EPEVTQTPSHQVTQMGQEVILRCVPISNHLYFYWYRQILGQKVEFLVSFYNNEISEKSEIFDDQFSVERPDGSNFTLKIRSTKLEDSAMYFCAGSEAGGGWGYTFGSGTRLTVV.

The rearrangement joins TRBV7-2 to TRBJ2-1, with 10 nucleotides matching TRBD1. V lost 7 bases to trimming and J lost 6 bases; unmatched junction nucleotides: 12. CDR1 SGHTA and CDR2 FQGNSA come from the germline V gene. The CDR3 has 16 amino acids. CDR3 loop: CASTKTGQGLSNEQFF. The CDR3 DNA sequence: TGTGCCAGCACCAAAACGGGACAGGGGTTAAGCAATGAGCAGTTCTTC.

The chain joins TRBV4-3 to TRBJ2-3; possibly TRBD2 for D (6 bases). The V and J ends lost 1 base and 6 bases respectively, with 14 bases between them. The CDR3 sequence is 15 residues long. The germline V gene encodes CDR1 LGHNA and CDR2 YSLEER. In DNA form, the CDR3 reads TGCGCCAGCAGCCAAGTAGGGCTAGCGTCGGATACGCAGTATTTT. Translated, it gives CASSQVGLASDTQYF.

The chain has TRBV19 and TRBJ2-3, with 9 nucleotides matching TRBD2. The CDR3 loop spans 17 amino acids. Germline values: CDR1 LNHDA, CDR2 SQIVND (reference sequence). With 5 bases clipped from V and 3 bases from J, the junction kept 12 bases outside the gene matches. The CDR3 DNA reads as TGTGCCAGTAGTGTCCAAAGCGGGGGGCGATTGACAGATACGCAGTATTTT. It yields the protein CASSVQSGGRLTDTQYF.

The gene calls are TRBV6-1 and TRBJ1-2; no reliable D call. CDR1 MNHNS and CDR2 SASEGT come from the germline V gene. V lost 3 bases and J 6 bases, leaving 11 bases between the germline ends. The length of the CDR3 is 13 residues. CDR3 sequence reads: CASSEWAENGYTF. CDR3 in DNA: TGTGCCAGCAGTGAGTGGGCAGAGAATGGCTACACCTTC.

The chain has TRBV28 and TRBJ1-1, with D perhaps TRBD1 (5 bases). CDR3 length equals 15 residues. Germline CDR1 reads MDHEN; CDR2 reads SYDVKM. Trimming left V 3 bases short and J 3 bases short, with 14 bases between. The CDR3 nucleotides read TGTGCCAGCAGTTTCCCAGGGAAGGGGTACACTGAAGCTTTCTTT. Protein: CASSFPGKGYTEAFF.

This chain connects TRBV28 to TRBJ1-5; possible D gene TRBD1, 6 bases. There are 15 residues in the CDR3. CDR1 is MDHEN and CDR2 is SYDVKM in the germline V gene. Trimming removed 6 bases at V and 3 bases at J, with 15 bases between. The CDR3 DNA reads TGTGCCAGCAGCCCCGGGGGGGCCCTCAATCAGCCCCAGCATTTT. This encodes CASSPGGALNQPQHF.

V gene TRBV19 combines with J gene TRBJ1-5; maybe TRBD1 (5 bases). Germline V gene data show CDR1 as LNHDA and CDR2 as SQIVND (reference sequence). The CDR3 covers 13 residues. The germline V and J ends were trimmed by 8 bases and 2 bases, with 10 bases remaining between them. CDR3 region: CASQGFGNQPQHF. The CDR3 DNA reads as TGTGCCAGTCAGGGATTTGGCAATCAGCCCCAGCATTTT.

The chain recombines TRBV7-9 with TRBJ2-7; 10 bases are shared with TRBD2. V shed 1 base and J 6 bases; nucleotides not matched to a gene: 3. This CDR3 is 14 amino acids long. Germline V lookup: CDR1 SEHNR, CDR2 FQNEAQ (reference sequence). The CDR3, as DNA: TGTGCCAGCAGCTTAGTCGGGACTAGCGCCGAGCAGTACTTC. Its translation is CASSLVGTSAEQYF.

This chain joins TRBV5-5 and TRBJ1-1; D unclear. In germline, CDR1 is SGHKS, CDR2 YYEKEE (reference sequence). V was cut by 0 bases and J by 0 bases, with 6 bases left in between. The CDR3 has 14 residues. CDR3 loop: CASSLGPLNTEAFF. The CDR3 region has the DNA TGTGCCAGCAGCTTGGGGCCCCTGAACACTGAAGCTTTCTTT.

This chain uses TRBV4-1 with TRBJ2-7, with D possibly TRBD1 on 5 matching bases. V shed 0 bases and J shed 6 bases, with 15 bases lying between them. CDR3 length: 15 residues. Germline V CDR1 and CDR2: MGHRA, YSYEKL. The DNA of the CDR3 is TGCGCCAGCAGCCAAGAGTCAGGGCTTTTGAGCGAGCAGTACTTC. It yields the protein CASSQESGLLSEQYF.

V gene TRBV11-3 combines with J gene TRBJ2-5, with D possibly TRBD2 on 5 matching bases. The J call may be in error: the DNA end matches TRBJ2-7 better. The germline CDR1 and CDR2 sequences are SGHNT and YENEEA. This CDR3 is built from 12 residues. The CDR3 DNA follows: TGTGCCAGCAGCTTAGGAGGGTTCGAGCAGTACTTC. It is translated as CASSLGGFEQYF.

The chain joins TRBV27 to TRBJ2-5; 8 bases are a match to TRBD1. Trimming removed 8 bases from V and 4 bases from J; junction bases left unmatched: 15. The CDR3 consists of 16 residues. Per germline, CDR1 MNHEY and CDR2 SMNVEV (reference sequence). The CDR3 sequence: CASYSVWTGKRETQYF. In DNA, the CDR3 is TGTGCCAGCTATTCGGTGTGGACAGGGAAGAGAGAGACCCAGTACTTC.

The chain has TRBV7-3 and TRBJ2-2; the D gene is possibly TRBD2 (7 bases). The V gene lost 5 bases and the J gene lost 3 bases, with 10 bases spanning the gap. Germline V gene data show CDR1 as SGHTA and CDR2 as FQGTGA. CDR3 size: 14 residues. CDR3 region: CASSRGGDTGELFF. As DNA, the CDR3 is TGTGCCAGCAGCAGAGGGGGGGACACCGGGGAGCTGTTTTTT. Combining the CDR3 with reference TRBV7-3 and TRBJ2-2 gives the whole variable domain GAGVSQTPSNKVTEKGKYVELRCDPISGHTALYWYRQSLGQGPEFLIYFQGTGAADDSGLPNDRFFAVRPEGSVSTLKIQRTERGDSAVYLCASSRGGDTGELFFGEGSRLTVL.

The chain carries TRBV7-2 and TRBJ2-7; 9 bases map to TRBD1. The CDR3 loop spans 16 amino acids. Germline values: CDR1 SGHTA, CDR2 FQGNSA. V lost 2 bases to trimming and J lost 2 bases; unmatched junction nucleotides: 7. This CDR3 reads CASSLSGTGYPYEQYF. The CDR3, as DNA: TGTGCCAGCAGCTTATCCGGGACAGGGTATCCCTACGAGCAGTACTTC.

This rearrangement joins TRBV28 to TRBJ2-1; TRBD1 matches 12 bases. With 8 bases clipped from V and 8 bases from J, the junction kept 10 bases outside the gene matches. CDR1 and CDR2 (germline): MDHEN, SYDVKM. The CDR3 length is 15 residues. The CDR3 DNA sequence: TGTGCCAGCCCCCGAGGGGACAGGGGGCGCCATGAGCAGTTCTTC. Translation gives CASPRGDRGRHEQFF.

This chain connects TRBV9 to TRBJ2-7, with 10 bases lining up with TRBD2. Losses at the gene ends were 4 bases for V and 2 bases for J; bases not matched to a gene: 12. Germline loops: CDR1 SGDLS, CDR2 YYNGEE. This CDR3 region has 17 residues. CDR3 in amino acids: CASSPQSVGLAAYEQYF. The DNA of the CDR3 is TGTGCCAGCAGCCCACAAAGCGTCGGACTAGCGGCCTACGAGCAGTACTTC.

The CDR3 bases are TGTGCCAGCTCACCACCGACTCTCGAGCAGTACTTC. Residues: CASSPPTLEQYF. The chain carries TRBV18 and TRBJ2-7, with no clear D. Trimming shortened V by 0 bases and J by 6 bases, and 6 bases separated the two germline ends. The CDR3 is made up of 12 amino acids. Germline V gene sequence: CDR1 KGHSH, CDR2 LQKENI.

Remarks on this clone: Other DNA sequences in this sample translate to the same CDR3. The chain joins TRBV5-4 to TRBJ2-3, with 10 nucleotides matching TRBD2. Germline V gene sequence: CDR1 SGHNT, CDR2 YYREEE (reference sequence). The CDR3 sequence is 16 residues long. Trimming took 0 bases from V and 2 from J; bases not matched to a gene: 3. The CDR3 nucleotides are TGTGCCAGCAGCTTGGGGACTAGCGGCACCACAGATACGCAGTATTTT. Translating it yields CASSLGTSGTTDTQYF.

The CDR3 region has the DNA TGTGCCTGGAACCCGCCCGGCAGGGGTTTATACGAGCAGTACTTC. Translation: CAWNPPGRGLYEQYF. The chain recombines TRBV30 with TRBJ2-7, with a weak D call TRBD1 (6 bases). Germline V gene sequence: CDR1 GTSNPN, CDR2 SVGIG (reference sequence). This CDR3 is 15 amino acids long. V was cut by 4 bases and J by 4 bases, with 20 bases left in between.

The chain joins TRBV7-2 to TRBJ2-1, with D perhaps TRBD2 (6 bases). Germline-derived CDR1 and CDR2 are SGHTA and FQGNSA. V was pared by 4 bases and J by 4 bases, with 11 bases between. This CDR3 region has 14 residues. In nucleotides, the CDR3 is TGTGCCAGCAGCTCCTATGGGAGGTACAATGAGCAGTTCTTC. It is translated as CASSSYGRYNEQFF. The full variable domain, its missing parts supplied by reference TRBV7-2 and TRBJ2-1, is GAGVSQSPSNKVTEKGKDVELRCDPISGHTALYWYRQSLGQGLEFLIYFQGNSAPDKSGLPSDRFSAERTGGSVSTLTIQRTQQEDSAVYLCASSSYGRYNEQFFGPGTRLTVL.

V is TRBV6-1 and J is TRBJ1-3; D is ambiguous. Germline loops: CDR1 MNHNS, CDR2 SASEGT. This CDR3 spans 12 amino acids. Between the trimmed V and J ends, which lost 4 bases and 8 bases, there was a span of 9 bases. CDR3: CASSVGPDTIYF. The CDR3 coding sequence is TGTGCCAGCAGTGTTGGTCCGGACACCATATATTTT.

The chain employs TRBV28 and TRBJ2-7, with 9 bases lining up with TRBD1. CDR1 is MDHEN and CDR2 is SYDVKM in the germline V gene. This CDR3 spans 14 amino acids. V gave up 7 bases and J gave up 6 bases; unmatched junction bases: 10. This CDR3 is CASKTGGVLSEQYF. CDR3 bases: TGTGCCAGCAAAACAGGGGGCGTATTATCCGAGCAGTACTTC.

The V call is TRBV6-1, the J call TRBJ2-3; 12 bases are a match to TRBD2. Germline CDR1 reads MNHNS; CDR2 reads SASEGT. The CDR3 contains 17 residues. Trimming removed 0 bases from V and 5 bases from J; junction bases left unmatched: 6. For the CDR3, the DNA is TGTGCCAGCAGTGAAGCGCGTACTAGCGGGGGGAGAGATACGCAGTATTTT. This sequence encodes CASSEARTSGGRDTQYF.

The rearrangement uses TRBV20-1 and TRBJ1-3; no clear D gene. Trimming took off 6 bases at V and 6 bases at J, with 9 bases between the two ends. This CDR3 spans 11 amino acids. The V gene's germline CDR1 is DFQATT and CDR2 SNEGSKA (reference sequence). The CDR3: CSARLVNTIYF. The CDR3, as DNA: TGCAGTGCCAGACTTGTAAACACCATATATTTT.